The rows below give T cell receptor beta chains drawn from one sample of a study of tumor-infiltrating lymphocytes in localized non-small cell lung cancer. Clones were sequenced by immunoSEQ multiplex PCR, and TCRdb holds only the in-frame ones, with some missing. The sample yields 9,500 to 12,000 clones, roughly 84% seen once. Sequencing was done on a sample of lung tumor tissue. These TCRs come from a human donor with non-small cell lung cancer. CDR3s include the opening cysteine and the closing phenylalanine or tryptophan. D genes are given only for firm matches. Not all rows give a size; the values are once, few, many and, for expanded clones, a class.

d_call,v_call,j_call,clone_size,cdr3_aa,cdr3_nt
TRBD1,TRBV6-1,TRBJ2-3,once,CASSRTGERTDTQYF,TGTGCCAGCAGCCGGACAGGGGAAAGGACAGATACGCAGTATTTT
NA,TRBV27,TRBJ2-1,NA,CASSFAGGLNEQFF,TGTGCCAGCAGTTTTGCAGGGGGGTTAAATGAGCAGTTCTTC
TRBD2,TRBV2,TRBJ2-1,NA,CASTGLAAYNEQFF,TGTGCCAGCACGGGGCTAGCGGCGTACAATGAGCAGTTCTTC
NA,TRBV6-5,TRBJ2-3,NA,CASRGNRASTDTQYF,TGTGCCAGCAGGGGAAACAGGGCTAGCACAGATACGCAGTATTTT
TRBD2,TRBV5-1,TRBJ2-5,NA,CASSWGGSQETQYF,TGCGCCAGCAGCTGGGGGGGTTCACAAGAGACCCAGTACTTC
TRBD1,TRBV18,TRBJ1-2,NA,CASSLLQGEDYGYTF,TGTGCCAGCTCACTCCTGCAGGGGGAGGACTATGGCTACACCTTC
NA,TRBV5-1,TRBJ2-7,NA,CASSPRDARNEQYF,TGCGCCAGCAGCCCCAGGGACGCCAGGAACGAGCAGTACTTC
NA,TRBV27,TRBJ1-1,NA,CASSLSGMVNTEAFF,TGTGCCAGCAGTTTATCAGGGATGGTGAACACTGAAGCTTTCTTT
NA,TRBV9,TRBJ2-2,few,CASSVGLGELFF,TGTGCCAGCAGCGTAGGACTCGGGGAGCTGTTTTTT
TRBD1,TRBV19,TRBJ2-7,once,CASRNEGQGYEQYF,TGTGCCAGTAGGAACGAGGGACAGGGCTACGAGCAGTACTTC
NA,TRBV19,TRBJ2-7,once,CASSPYAGFSYEQYF,TGTGCCAGTAGCCCGTACGCCGGTTTCTCCTACGAGCAGTACTTC
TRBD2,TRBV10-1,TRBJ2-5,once,CASSESISGFQETQYF,TGCGCCAGCAGTGAGTCGATTAGCGGGTTTCAAGAGACCCAGTACTTC
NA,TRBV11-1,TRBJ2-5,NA,CASSLDAAETQYF,TGTGCCAGCAGCTTAGACGCCGCCGAGACCCAGTACTTC
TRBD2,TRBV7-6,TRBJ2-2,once,CASSSSGGNTGELFF,TGTGCCAGCAGCTCTAGCGGGGGGAACACCGGGGAGCTGTTTTTT
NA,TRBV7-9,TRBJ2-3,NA,CASSLVTSSTDTQYF,TGTGCCAGCAGCTTAGTGACCTCAAGCACAGATACGCAGTATTTT
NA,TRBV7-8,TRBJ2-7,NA,CASSLSRDEQYF,TGTGCCAGCAGCTTAAGCAGGGACGAGCAGTACTTC
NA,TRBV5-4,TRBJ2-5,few,CASSLASTGETQYF,TGTGCCAGCAGCTTGGCCTCGACGGGAGAGACCCAGTACTTC
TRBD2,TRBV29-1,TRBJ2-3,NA,CSVDGLAGSTDTQYF,TGCAGCGTTGACGGTCTAGCGGGAAGCACAGATACGCAGTATTTT
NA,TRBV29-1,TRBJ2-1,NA,CSVGGRALYNEQFF,TGCAGCGTTGGGGGGCGGGCCCTCTACAATGAGCAGTTCTTC
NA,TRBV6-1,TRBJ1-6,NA,CASSEAPTGFSPLHF,TGTGCCAGCAGTGAAGCGCCTACAGGGTTTTCACCCCTCCACTTT
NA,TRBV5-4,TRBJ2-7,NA,CASSQGLSYEQYF,TGTGCCAGCAGCCAAGGGCTCTCCTACGAGCAGTACTTC
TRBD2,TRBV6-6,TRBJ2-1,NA,CASSYAGTSGSYEQFF,TGTGCCAGCAGTTACGCCGGGACTAGCGGGAGCTATGAGCAGTTCTTC
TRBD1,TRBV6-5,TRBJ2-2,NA,CASSYSRTGGYGELFF,TGTGCCAGCAGTTACTCAAGGACAGGGGGCTACGGGGAGCTGTTTTTT
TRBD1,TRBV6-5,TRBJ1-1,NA,CASSYADRASTEAFF,TGTGCCAGCAGTTACGCTGACAGGGCAAGCACTGAAGCTTTCTTT
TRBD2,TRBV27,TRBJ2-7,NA,CASSYGEPGLACYEQYF,TGTGCCAGCAGTTATGGAGAACCGGGACTAGCTTGTTACGAGCAGTACTTC
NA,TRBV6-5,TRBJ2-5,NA,CASSPTGYREETQYF,TGTGCCAGCAGCCCTACCGGGTACCGGGAGGAGACCCAGTACTTC
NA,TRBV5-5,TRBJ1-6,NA,CASTPNKTEKDNSPLHF,TGTGCCAGCACACCAAACAAGACGGAGAAGGATAATTCACCCCTCCACTTT
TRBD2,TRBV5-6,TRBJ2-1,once,CASSSGLAGEWHEQFF,TGTGCCAGCAGCTCGGGACTAGCGGGAGAATGGCATGAGCAGTTCTTC
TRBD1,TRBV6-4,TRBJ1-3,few,CASSRTGGRYGNTIYF,TGTGCCAGCAGCCGGACAGGGGGCAGGTATGGAAACACCATATATTTT
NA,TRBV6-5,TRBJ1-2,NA,CASSYSWDTNYGYTF,TGTGCCAGCAGTTACTCGTGGGACACAAACTATGGCTACACCTTC
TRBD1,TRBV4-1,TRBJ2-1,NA,CASTLQGATYNEQFF,TGCGCCAGCACACTACAGGGGGCAACCTACAATGAGCAGTTCTTC
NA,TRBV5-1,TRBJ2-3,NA,CASSLTGGSTDTQYF,TGCGCCAGCAGCTTGACCGGGGGTAGCACAGATACGCAGTATTTT
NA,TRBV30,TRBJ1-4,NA,CAWSVPETYEKLFF,TGTGCCTGGAGTGTACCCGAGACATACGAAAAACTGTTTTTT
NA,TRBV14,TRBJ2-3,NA,CASSQGGSGRTDTQYF,TGTGCCAGCAGCCAAGGGGGGTCAGGGCGGACAGATACGCAGTATTTT
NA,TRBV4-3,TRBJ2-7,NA,CASSQDDSRFYEQYF,TGCGCCAGCAGCCAAGATGACAGCCGTTTCTACGAGCAGTACTTC
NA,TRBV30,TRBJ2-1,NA,CAWNPKRGRSYNEQFF,TGTGCCTGGAACCCCAAACGGGGACGGTCCTACAATGAGCAGTTCTTC
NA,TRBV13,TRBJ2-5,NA,CASSLLVATQETQYF,TGTGCCAGCAGCCTCCTAGTAGCGACGCAAGAGACCCAGTACTTC
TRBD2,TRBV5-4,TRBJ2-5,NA,CASSLLDSGGAGETQYF,TGTGCCAGCAGCTTACTGGATAGCGGGGGGGCCGGAGAGACCCAGTACTTC
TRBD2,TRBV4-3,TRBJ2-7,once,CASSQDRGGAFYEQYF,TGCGCCAGCAGCCAAGATCGGGGGGGGGCTTTCTACGAGCAGTACTTC
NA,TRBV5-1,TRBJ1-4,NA,CASSLIIGEKLFF,TGCGCCAGCAGCTTGATTATAGGGGAAAAACTGTTTTTT
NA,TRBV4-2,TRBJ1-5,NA,CASARGFGNQPQHF,TGTGCCAGCGCCCGAGGGTTTGGTAATCAGCCCCAGCATTTT
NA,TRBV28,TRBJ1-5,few,CASRASLGIIGNQPQHF,TGTGCCAGCCGGGCGAGCCTAGGGATAATAGGCAATCAGCCCCAGCATTTT
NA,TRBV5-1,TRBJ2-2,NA,CASSPLATTGELFF,TGCGCCAGCAGCCCACTAGCAACGACCGGGGAGCTGTTTTTT
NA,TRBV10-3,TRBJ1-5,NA,CAISESGSNQPQHF,TGTGCCATCAGTGAGTCAGGGAGCAATCAGCCCCAGCATTTT
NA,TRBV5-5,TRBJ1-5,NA,CASSPDRYSNQPQHF,TGTGCCAGCAGCCCGGACAGATATAGCAATCAGCCCCAGCATTTT
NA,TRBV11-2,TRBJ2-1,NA,CASSLDPRWSGEQFF,TGTGCCAGCAGCTTAGATCCCCGCTGGTCGGGTGAGCAGTTCTTC